This T cell receptor beta chain appears in the sequencing data of a study of OX40 agonist ivuxolimab in advanced cancers. Regarding the complete study: Ivuxolimab was an agonistic, fully human IgG2 monoclonal antibody directed against OX40 (CD134), a costimulatory receptor. Prior anti-PD-1, anti-PD-L1 or anti-CTLA-4 therapy was permitted, and checkpoint inhibitors had been received by roughly 42% of dose-escalation patients. The paper describes the monotherapy dose-escalation part (N of about 54 patients) of the phase I trial of ivuxolimab. Intravenous ivuxolimab was administered to patients every 2 weeks at six dose levels: 0.01, 0.1, 0.3, 1.5, 3 and 10 mg/kg. The purpose of peripheral TCRbeta sequencing was to test whether ivuxolimab changed TCR sequence diversity and led to clonal T-cell expansion. Partial responses occurred in three dose-escalation patients, of whom one had hepatocellular carcinoma and two had cutaneous melanoma. Among the 50 to 55 dose-escalation patients, 19 had hepatocellular carcinoma, around 15 melanoma, 9 renal cell carcinoma and 9 head and neck cancer. The dose-escalation cohort was 80% to 90% male with a mean age of around 62 years, ranging from roughly 23 to 79. Broad study findings and their caveats: Which antigens the clonally expanded peripheral T cells were specific for was not determined. In the 0.1-3.0 mg/kg groups, partial responders had among the lowest normalized peripheral clonal expansion, particularly in CD8+ T cells. Low levels of normalized T-cell clonal expansion were also seen in some nonresponding patients. After ivuxolimab, expanded clones were on average more numerous among CD8+ T cells than among CD4+ T cells. At doses of 0.1 to 3.0 mg/kg, clonal expansion of both CD4+ and CD8+ T cells in blood was seen between baseline and week 6.

According to the germline V gene, CDR1 reads MDHEN and CDR2 reads SYDVKM. The cysteine opens and the phenylalanine closes a CDR3 of 12 amino acids. The sequence is cut down to CDR3 DNA, 36 bases in frame from base 1. Unmatched junction bases come to 2, with V trimmed by 5 bases and J by 6 bases. Genomic DNA was extracted from sorted cells for sequencing of the TCRbeta CDR3 region. The immunoSEQ Assay was used for sequencing of TCRbeta CDR3 regions. Held by TCRdb, this immuneACCESS table contains in-frame sequences only and omits some clones. Under half of the omission traces to an unresolved V gene where checked; the cause of the rest is unknown. The table for this sample lists about 98,000 clones; 80% to 90% of them were counted only once. The leading ten clones occupy 0.75% to 0.95% of the sample. On this clone: The antigen it recognizes is unknown. It has no much larger one-base neighbor in the sample; base qualities were not kept.

Patients with a history of autoimmune disease or receiving systemic immunosuppression were excluded from the trial. Peripheral blood for TCR sequencing was drawn from every dose cohort at baseline, at cycle 4 day 1 and at cycle 7 day 1. The samples were drawn from a first-in-human, open-label, multicenter phase I dose-escalation trial of ivuxolimab. Adults with locally advanced or metastatic melanoma, renal cell carcinoma, hepatocellular carcinoma or head and neck squamous cell carcinoma were enrolled in the trial. Before TCR sequencing, CD4+ T cells and CD8+ T cells from peripheral blood were sorted into separate populations.

The receptor was isolated from an adult with an advanced solid tumor such as melanoma, head and neck, liver or kidney cancer. The specimen was CD4+ or CD8+ T cells sorted from blood, collected in a trial of the OX40 agonist ivuxolimab. The chain employs TRBV28 and TRBJ1-2; 8 junctional bases match TRBD1. The CDR3 region: CASSLDRDGYTF. The DNA is as follows: TGTGCCAGCAGTCTGGACAGGGATGGCTACACCTTC.